This TCR beta chain is drawn from a study of shared clonotypes between healthy human individuals. Study results and limitations: Some naive CD4 clonotypes, roughly 4.7%, turned up in common across a few donors. Limitation of the genetic and exposure-history diversity represented came from the few donors.

Assay used: immunoSEQ multiplex PCR; TCRdb lists only in-frame clones, some missing. This sample yields about 1.5 million clones, of which 95% to 99% are seen a single time; 0.4% to 0.45% belongs to the top ten. Memory CD4+ cells were the fraction left after CD45RA+ naive selection. On this clone: Antigen: not known.

The sequenced sample consisted of naive CD4+ T cells sorted from blood. Subset here: CD45RA+ positively selected. The receptor's source is a man aged 25-40 years in good health.

The CDR3 DNA follows: TGTGCCAGCAGCTTAATGGGAGGCGAAAACATTCAGTACTTC. This translates into CASSLMGGENIQYF. This chain uses TRBV11-2 with TRBJ2-4, with a tentative D call TRBD2 (6 bases). This CDR3 contains 14 residues. The V and J ends lost 2 bases and 5 bases respectively, with 10 bases between them. Germline V gives CDR1 SGHAT, CDR2 FQNNGV.